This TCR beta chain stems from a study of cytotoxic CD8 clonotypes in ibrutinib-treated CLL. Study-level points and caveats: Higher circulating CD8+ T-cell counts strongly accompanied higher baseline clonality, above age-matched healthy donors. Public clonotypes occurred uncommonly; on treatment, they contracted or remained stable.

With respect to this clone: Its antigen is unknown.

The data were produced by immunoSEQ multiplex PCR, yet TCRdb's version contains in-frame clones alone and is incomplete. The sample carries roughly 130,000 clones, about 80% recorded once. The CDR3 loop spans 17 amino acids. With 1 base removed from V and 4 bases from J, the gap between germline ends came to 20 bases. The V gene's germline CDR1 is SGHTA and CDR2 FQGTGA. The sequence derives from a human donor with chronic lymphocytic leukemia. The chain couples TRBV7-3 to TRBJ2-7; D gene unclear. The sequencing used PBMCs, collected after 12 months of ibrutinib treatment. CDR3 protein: CASSLSSGALDEYEQYF. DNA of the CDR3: TGTGCCAGCAGCTTAAGTTCTGGAGCTCTCGATGAGTACGAGCAGTACTTC.